This T cell receptor beta chain emerged from a study of T cell responses to AZD1222 COVID-19 vaccine (dated by TCRdb to about 2021). Turning to the overall study: Because spike-specific TCR depth and breadth did not differ between the two schedules, AZD1222 recipients who got a second dose at roughly 4 weeks were pooled with those who got a second dose at roughly 12 weeks. TCR sequencing was performed for about 240 trial participants, of whom about 200 were given two doses of AZD1222 and approximately 25 were given two doses of MenACWY control vaccine. Trial participants were enrolled into age subgroups of 18-55, 56-69 and 70-plus years, which contained 148, 28 and 57 TCR-sequenced participants, respectively. The investigation overall reported the following: In the small 56-69-year group, the increase in depth fell short of significance, most likely because of low power. A significant rise in spike-specific TCR breadth and depth was observed after two AZD1222 doses relative to day 0 and relative to MenACWY recipients. Conclusions about previously exposed vaccinees were limited because only six AZD1222 recipients were SARS-CoV-2 seropositive at baseline. Because no samples from the day 14 peak response were available, repertoires could be characterized only after the peak T cell response. Participants were mostly white British, with more females than males. The authors suggested clonal diversity may have been underestimated. The vaccine-associated CD4 TCRs covered the entire spike protein, and the dominant responses fell in regions 160-218 and 743-854. Nearly half of unique spike-specific TCRs reportedly recognized epitopes outside regions mutated in the B.1.351 and B.1.1.7 variants.

The CDR3 regions of human TCRbeta chains were analyzed by immunosequencing. The authors' pipeline ran thus. TCRs in the repertoires were compared against a reference library of SARS-CoV-2-specific TCRs that had been generated with the MIRA antigen-specificity platform. Breadth was defined as the fraction of unique TCRs that were SARS-CoV-2-associated, and depth was defined as the fraction of total T cells that were SARS-CoV-2-associated. Using the MIRA data, every spike-specific TCR was mapped to the spike region that the TCR reacted to and assigned to either a CD4 or a CD8 class. Log10-transformed breadth and depth values were compared by one-way ANOVA with Sidak's multiple comparisons tests. TCRdb retrieved this table from immuneACCESS and kept in-frame rearrangements only. Not all clones are present; in checked studies, unresolved V genes account for under half, and no reason is known for the remainder. That table supplies the V and J calls and clone size; D and trimming were determined from the DNA. The sample yields fewer than 140,000 clones; roughly nine tenths were counted once. The ten largest clones represent less than 6% of the sample.

CDR1 and CDR2, looked up from the germline V gene, are SGHVS and FNYEAQ. Inclusive of the bounding cysteine and phenylalanine, the CDR3 is 15 residues long. The retained sequence is limited to the CDR3, 45 bases, with the frame set at the first base. Trimming at the junction amounts to 5 bases on V and 0 bases on J, and the germline ends lie 11 bases apart. In light of the paper, this sample's time point label describes: baseline before first vaccination. Vaccinee samples were obtained from the UK trials COV001 and COV002, which included a single-blind randomized controlled phase 2/3 trial of AZD1222 (ChAdOx1 nCoV-19) in healthy adults. For TCRbeta chain sequencing, PBMC samples from trial participants were taken at day 0 and at day 28 after the second dose. This clone was seen a handful of times. Its antigen remains undetermined. Qualities for individual bases were not recorded, and no much larger clone is one base off.

The clonotype comes from an adult in good health. The chain uses TRBV7-6 and TRBJ1-3; TRBD1 is possibly the D segment (6 matching bases). The source was peripheral blood, collected on day 0 of AZD1222 vaccination. The CDR3 in this case is CASSPGTNSGNTIYF. The DNA is as follows: TGTGCCAGCAGCCCCGGGACAAACTCTGGAAACACCATATATTTT.